These 11 T cell receptor beta chains originate from one sample sequenced in a study of response to subunit inactivated influenza vaccine. TCRdb used MiXCR to reprocess the RT-PCR reads, holding one entry per CDR3 protein. The data show roughly 700,000 distinct CDR3 sequences, approximately 13% seen once. Sample: PBMCs from blood, taken around two weeks before vaccination. Every receptor here comes from a man between 45 and 60 years old who received an inactivated influenza vaccine.

The table lists this clonotype with a few counts. The rearrangement joins TRBV5-1 to TRBJ1-3; 8 bases match TRBD1. This CDR3 has 16 residues. CDR1 and CDR2 from the germline V gene are SGHRS and YFSETQ. The V and J ends lost 3 bases and 2 bases, in that order; junction bases with no gene match: 7. The CDR3 DNA sequence: TGCGCCAGCAGCTATACCTTGACAGGGGCTGGAAACACCATATATTTT. Amino acids: CASSYTLTGAGNTIYF.

This clonotype occurred a few times. The chain uses TRBV7-9 and TRBJ2-6; D unclear. Germline-derived CDR1 and CDR2 are SEHNR and FQNEAQ (reference sequence). V lost 7 bases and J 0 bases, leaving 13 bases between the germline ends. The CDR3 runs to 16 residues. The CDR3 nucleotides are TGTGCCAGCATAAGGGTAGAAGGCTCTGGGGCCAACGTCCTGACTTTC. Amino acids: CASIRVEGSGANVLTF.

The V gene is TRBV6-1, the J gene TRBJ2-2; 11 nucleotides align to TRBD2. CDR3 length: 17 residues. Germline V gene lookup returns CDR1 MNHNS and CDR2 SASEGT. With V trimmed by 2 bases and J by 6 bases, 8 bases remained unmatched. The CDR3 sequence is CASSEPSLAGVSGELFF. CDR3 coding DNA: TGTGCCAGCAGTGAACCCTCACTAGCGGGAGTTTCCGGGGAGCTGTTTTTT.

CDR3 nucleotide sequence: TGTGCCAGCAGCCCGGTGGCGACGGCTAACTATGGCTACACCTTC. Its translation: CASSPVATANYGYTF. V is TRBV7-2 and J is TRBJ1-2; D is undetermined. The V end was cut by 5 bases, the J end by 0 bases, with 13 bases between. CDR1 SGHTA and CDR2 FQGNSA come from the germline V gene. The length of the CDR3 is 15 residues.

This clonotype appeared a few times. The CDR3: CASSPAGQVGKNIQYF. In DNA, the CDR3 is TGTGCCAGCTCACCGGCAGGACAGGTCGGCAAAAACATTCAGTACTTC. The rearrangement links TRBV18 to TRBJ2-4; 7 positions match TRBD1. V gave up 3 bases and J gave up 3 bases; unmatched junction bases: 8. Germline CDR1 is KGHSH and CDR2 is LQKENI. The CDR3 is made up of 16 amino acids.

The chain couples TRBV7-3 to TRBJ2-1, with TRBD1 as a possible D gene (7 bases). Per the germline V gene, CDR1 is SGHTA and CDR2 is FQGTGA. The CDR3 is made up of 13 amino acids. The ends were cut back, 5 bases at V and 9 bases at J, with 14 bases in the middle. The CDR3 protein is CASSPLQGGEQFF. The DNA for the CDR3 is TGTGCCAGCAGCCCCCTCCAGGGGGGTGAGCAGTTCTTC.

This chain connects TRBV5-1 to TRBJ2-2, with D possibly TRBD1 on 6 matching bases. Germline assignment: CDR1 SGHRS and CDR2 YFSETQ. The V end was cut by 0 bases, the J end by 3 bases, with 9 bases between. The CDR3 is 15 residues long. CDR3 nucleotide sequence: TGCGCCAGCAGCTTGGGGACAGCAGACACCGGGGAGCTGTTTTTT. It yields the protein CASSLGTADTGELFF.

This clonotype has ten or more counts. CDR3 sequence reads: CAWSVMGTGNEQFF. CDR3 nucleotides: TGTGCCTGGAGTGTAATGGGTACGGGCAATGAGCAGTTCTTC. The V call is TRBV30, the J call TRBJ2-1; D remains unclear. Trimming shortened V by 0 bases and J by 6 bases, and 12 bases separated the two germline ends. Germline lookup yields CDR1 GTSNPN and CDR2 SVGIG (reference sequence). The CDR3 sequence is 14 residues long.

This clonotype was counted only a few times. This chain connects TRBV15 to TRBJ2-1, with TRBD2 matching over 13 bases. The ends lost 7 bases at V and 9 bases at J; junction bases unmatched: 12. There are 16 residues in the CDR3. In germline, CDR1 is LNHNV, CDR2 YYDKDF (reference sequence). The CDR3 nucleotides read TGTGCCACCACCGGACAGTCCGGACTAGCGGGAGCTGAGCAGTTCTTC. Protein sequence: CATTGQSGLAGAEQFF. Together with reference TRBV15 and TRBJ2-1, the CDR3 gives the full variable domain: DAMVIQNPRYQVTQFGKPVTLSCSQTLNHNVMYWYQQKSSQAPKLLFHYYDKDFNNEADTPDNFQSRRPNTSFCFLDIRSPGLGDTAMYLCATTGQSGLAGAEQFFGPGTRLTVL.

Concerning this clonotype: One base away lies a much larger clone, so this may be a sequencing read error. The V gene is TRBV11-2, the J gene TRBJ2-1; D ambiguous. With 3 bases removed from V and 5 bases from J, the gap between germline ends came to 11 bases. Per the germline V gene, CDR1 is SGHAT and CDR2 is FQNNGV. The CDR3 extends over 14 amino acids. Here the CDR3 DNA reads TGTGCCAGCAGCTTGTCGTACAGACACAATGAGCAGTTCTTC. It translates to CASSLSYRHNEQFF.

The chain carries TRBV7-2 and TRBJ2-1, with 9 bases that match TRBD1. V shed 6 bases and J 6 bases; nucleotides not matched to a gene: 9. The CDR3 consists of 15 residues. Germline CDR1 is SGHTA and CDR2 is FQGNSA. In DNA form, the CDR3 reads TGTGCCAGCAGACCTTGGGAGGGACAGGGCAATGAGCAGTTCTTC. Translating it yields CASRPWEGQGNEQFF.